Listed below are T cell receptor beta chains from one sample, sequenced in a study of post-analysis software for immune sequencing data. TCRdb re-derived calls from the PCR reads in MiXCR, one entry per CDR3 protein. The table records a few hundred thousand distinct CDR3 sequences, 30% to 45% of them present only once. Source material: blood. All receptors derive from a girl aged 5 to 17 with multiple sclerosis. Each CDR3 is given with its conserved first and last residue. D genes are given only for firm matches. Size is stated for part of the rows, as once, few or many counts, or as a class when the clone is expanded.

d_gene	v_gene	abundance	j_gene	CDR3aa	CDR3nt
TRBD1	TRBV6-2/TRBV6-3	NA	TRBJ1-2	CASSYSGQGSHGYTF	TGTGCCAGCAGTTACTCGGGACAGGGGTCCCATGGCTACACCTTC
TRBD1	TRBV24-1	few	TRBJ2-3	CATSETGVKDTQYF	TGTGCCACCAGCGAGACAGGGGTCAAGGATACGCAGTATTTT
NA	TRBV4-3	NA	TRBJ2-7	CASSQEPAFSYEQYF	TGCGCCAGCAGCCAAGAGCCAGCCTTCTCCTACGAGCAGTACTTC
TRBD1	TRBV5-1	few	TRBJ1-2	CASSFYPGQGMEGYTF	TGCGCCAGCAGCTTTTACCCGGGACAGGGAATGGAAGGCTACACCTTC
NA	TRBV7-9	few	TRBJ2-7	CASSLRSYEQYF	TGTGCCAGCAGCTTAAGGTCTTACGAGCAGTACTTC
NA	TRBV9	once	TRBJ2-7	CASSPDGGRRYEQYF	TGTGCCAGCAGCCCAGATGGGGGGAGGAGGTACGAGCAGTACTTC
NA	TRBV7-3	few	TRBJ1-1	CASSPTDLNTEAFF	TGTGCCAGCAGCCCGACAGATCTGAACACTGAAGCTTTCTTT
TRBD1	TRBV2	NA	TRBJ2-7	CASSSEIGQGEYF	TGTGCCAGCAGTTCCGAAATTGGACAGGGCGAGTACTTC
TRBD1	TRBV3-1	few	TRBJ1-2	CASSQVNGQVYGYTF	TGTGCCAGCAGCCAAGTGAACGGACAGGTCTATGGCTACACCTTC
TRBD1	TRBV3-1	NA	TRBJ2-7	CASSLGDRGAREQYF	TGTGCCAGCAGCCTTGGGGACAGGGGAGCGAGGGAGCAGTACTTC
TRBD1	TRBV7-8	NA	TRBJ1-2	CASSSRTGPSPTF	TGTGCCAGCAGCTCTAGGACAGGGCCTTCTCCCACCTTC
NA	TRBV28	NA	TRBJ1-5	CASRYTEAQSQPQHF	TGTGCCAGCAGGTATACAGAGGCCCAAAGCCAGCCCCAGCATTTT
NA	TRBV7-9	few	TRBJ2-7	CASSWGGALFYEQYF	TGTGCCAGCAGCTGGGGCGGGGCGCTTTTCTACGAGCAGTACTTC
NA	TRBV29-1	NA	TRBJ1-2	CSVVNPGEYGYTF	TGCAGCGTTGTTAATCCGGGTGAATATGGCTACACCTTC
NA	TRBV5-5	few	TRBJ2-7	CASSLEGGPTTKQYF	TGTGCCAGCAGCTTAGAAGGCGGCCCTACTACGAAGCAGTACTTC
NA	TRBV7-2	NA	TRBJ2-7	CASSLMGGESYEQYF	TGTGCCAGCAGCCTAATGGGGGGCGAATCCTACGAGCAGTACTTC
NA	TRBV4-2	NA	TRBJ1-4	CASSQGEELFF	TGTGCCAGCAGCCAAGGAGAGGAACTGTTTTTT
TRBD1	TRBV11-2	NA	TRBJ1-2	CASSSITGTGGGYGYTF	TGTGCCAGCAGCTCCATTACCGGGACAGGGGGCGGCTATGGCTACACCTTC
TRBD1	TRBV6-2/TRBV6-3	many	TRBJ1-1	CASKRTGRMNTEAFF	TGTGCCAGCAAAAGGACAGGGAGGATGAACACTGAAGCTTTCTTT
TRBD1	TRBV29-1	NA	TRBJ2-3	CSVEDQDRGADTQYF	TGCAGCGTTGAAGATCAGGACAGGGGGGCAGATACGCAGTATTTT
NA	TRBV12-5	few	TRBJ2-1	CASGRDPSSYNEQFF	TGTGCTAGTGGTCGAGATCCCAGCTCCTACAATGAGCAGTTCTTC
NA	TRBV20-1	many	TRBJ2-5	CSAPVGLGETQYF	TGCAGTGCCCCGGTCGGACTGGGGGAGACCCAGTACTTC
NA	TRBV20-1	NA	TRBJ2-5	CSAPVTVKETQYF	TGCAGTGCTCCCGTGACAGTTAAAGAGACCCAGTACTTC
NA	TRBV20-1	few	TRBJ1-2	CSARQEEGYGYTF	TGCAGTGCTAGACAGGAAGAAGGCTATGGCTACACCTTC
NA	TRBV10-3	few	TRBJ2-3	CAINRGASTDTQYF	TGTGCCATCAATCGGGGTGCTAGCACAGATACGCAGTATTTT
NA	TRBV29-1	NA	TRBJ2-5	CSVGLGGKGETQYF	TGCAGCGTCGGCCTTGGGGGAAAGGGGGAGACCCAGTACTTC
NA	TRBV5-6	NA	TRBJ1-2	CASSPLPNNYGYTF	TGTGCCAGCAGCCCTCTCCCGAATAACTATGGCTACACCTTC
NA	TRBV5-1	few	TRBJ1-6	CASSPEADSPLHF	TGCGCCAGCAGCCCGGAGGCGGATTCACCCCTCCACTTT
NA	TRBV3-1	NA	TRBJ2-3	CASRQGGATDTQYF	TGTGCCAGCAGGCAAGGGGGGGCCACAGATACGCAGTATTTT
NA	TRBV11-2	few	TRBJ2-3	CASSFRGGETDTQYF	TGTGCCAGCAGCTTCCGAGGGGGGGAGACAGATACGCAGTATTTT
TRBD1	TRBV20-1	few	TRBJ1-2	CSAGGRGREYGYTF	TGCAGTGCCGGGGGCAGGGGGCGAGAATATGGCTACACCTTC
NA	TRBV25-1	NA	TRBJ1-5	CASSASGQGGSNQPQHF	TGTGCCAGCAGTGCCTCCGGACAAGGGGGAAGCAATCAGCCCCAGCATTTT
TRBD1	TRBV12-3/TRBV12-4	many	TRBJ2-7	CASGQGHEQYF	TGTGCCAGTGGACAGGGCCACGAGCAGTACTTC
NA	TRBV7-2	NA	TRBJ1-2	CATPGFNYGYTF	TGTGCCACCCCGGGCTTTAACTATGGCTACACCTTC
TRBD2	TRBV15	few	TRBJ2-7	CATSRARGGNEQYF	TGTGCCACCAGCAGAGCGCGGGGGGGAAATGAGCAGTACTTC
TRBD1	TRBV5-4	NA	TRBJ1-2	CASSREDRGYGYTF	TGTGCCAGCAGCCGCGAGGACAGGGGCTATGGCTACACCTTC
NA	TRBV7-9	NA	TRBJ2-1	CASSLRGVEQFF	TGTGCCAGCAGCTTAAGGGGGGTTGAGCAGTTCTTC
NA	TRBV6-6	NA	TRBJ1-2	CASSSPRGYTF	TGTGCCAGCAGTTCCCCGAGGGGCTACACCTTC
TRBD1	TRBV7-3	few	TRBJ2-7	CASSRGQGDEQYF	TGTGCCAGCAGCCGCGGGCAGGGGGACGAGCAGTACTTC
NA	TRBV6-1	NA	TRBJ1-2	CASSGKLGYTF	TGTGCCAGCAGTGGCAAATTGGGCTACACCTTC
NA	TRBV5-8	NA	TRBJ1-2	CASSLRGAHPGSSNYGYTF	TGTGCCAGCAGCCTGAGGGGGGCCCACCCAGGATCGTCTAACTATGGCTACACCTTC
TRBD2	TRBV6-2/TRBV6-3	NA	TRBJ2-1	CASTRTSGGINEQFF	TGTGCCAGCACCAGGACTAGCGGGGGGATAAATGAGCAGTTCTTC
NA	TRBV4-3	few	TRBJ1-2	CASSQHGQGRYGYTF	TGCGCCAGCAGCCAGCATGGCCAGGGGAGGTATGGCTACACCTTC
NA	TRBV6-1	few	TRBJ1-5	CASENGGGQPQHF	TGTGCCAGCGAAAACGGGGGGGGTCAGCCCCAGCATTTT
NA	TRBV12-3/TRBV12-4	few	TRBJ2-1	CASSSGSNEQFF	TGTGCCAGCAGTTCTGGTTCCAATGAGCAGTTCTTC